The T cell receptor (beta chain) under discussion was sequenced for a study of T cell repertoires in cytomegalovirus infection. Study details: CMV epitopes used comprised recently identified HLA-C-restricted ones and well-studied HLA-B-restricted ones. Study outcomes and limitations: Summed frequency of public TCR beta families distinguished CMV carriers with the relevant HLA.

TCRdb re-derived calls from the reads in MiXCR, one entry per CDR3 protein. The sample holds 570,000 or so distinct CDR3 sequences, almost 40% seen once. The length of the CDR3 is 16 residues. Losses at the gene ends were 5 bases for V and 7 bases for J; bases not matched to a gene: 10. CDR1 MNHEY and CDR2 SVGAGI come from the germline V gene. In this sample, this clonotype turned up a few times. Its antigen is not known. Sequencing was performed on cultured PBMCs, taken from culture after CMV antigen stimulation. The clonotype was recovered from a human donor in good health (CMV status not recorded). Some clones in this sample may be carry-over from other donors' samples. The gene calls are TRBV6-5 and TRBJ2-3; 12 nucleotides match TRBD2. CDR3 region: CASSPWTSGARNTQYF. For the CDR3, the DNA is TGTGCCAGCAGTCCCTGGACTAGCGGGGCCAGAAATACGCAGTATTTT.